The T cell receptor beta chain under discussion was sequenced for a study of beta chain features in type 1 diabetes. Regarding the study as a whole: Type 1 diabetes patients had TCRB CDR3s that were shorter (moderately but significantly so) in all four CD4+ subsets.

Sequenced material consisted of expressed TCRB transcripts (all of the isolated RNA was reverse transcribed). Here immunoSEQ multiplex PCR was the method, and the copy in TCRdb shows in-frame clones only, minus some. The sample has about 170,000 clones, approximately 8.4% seen once. This clone was counted between two and nine times. Its antigen is unknown. CDR1 and CDR2 (germline): LNHDA, SQIVND (reference sequence). V lost 1 base and J 5 bases, leaving 9 bases between the germline ends. The CDR3 contains 15 residues. The chain uses TRBV19 and TRBJ1-6; D is undetermined. Input material: central memory CD4+ T cells from blood. This TCR came from a man aged 18 to 30 with type 1 diabetes. The CDR3 nucleotides read TGTGCCAGTAGTATAGTTCAGGCCGATAATTCACCCCTCCACTTT. Translation: CASSIVQADNSPLHF. The full variable domain, completed using reference TRBV19 and TRBJ1-6, is DGGITQSPKYLFRKEGQNVTLSCEQNLNHDAMYWYRQDPGQGLRLIYYSQIVNDFQKGDIAEGYSVSREKKESFPLTVTSAQKNPTAFYLCASSIVQADNSPLHFGNGTRLTVT.